This T cell receptor (beta chain) originates from a study of blood T cell repertoires in COVID-19. As for the study in general: PBMCs, B-cell-depleted T cells, or T cells provided the cDNA or gDNA that made up the material.

V shed 4 bases and J shed 0 bases, with 12 bases lying between them. The CDR3 contains 16 residues. CDR1 is SNHLY and CDR2 is FYNNEI in the germline V gene. In the authors' methods: Estimation of nucleated cell counts relied on the amplification of reference gene primers. Here immunoSEQ multiplex PCR was the method, and the copy in TCRdb shows in-frame clones only, minus some. That table furnishes V, J and clone size, whereas the DNA furnished D and trimming. Of roughly 100,000 clones listed, 70% to 90% are singletons. This receptor was obtained from a man aged 50-59 years in a cohort sampled during active COVID-19. The specimen sequenced was peripheral blood. The chain couples TRBV2 to TRBJ2-2; D may be TRBD2 (5 bases). DNA of the CDR3: TGTGCCAGCAGTGGGCGTCCCGGGGCGAACACCGGGGAGCTGTTTTTT. This translates into CASSGRPGANTGELFF.